Listed below are T cell receptor beta chains from one sample, sequenced in a study of T cell responses to AZD1222 COVID-19 vaccine. TCRdb's table, derived via immunoSEQ multiplex PCR, lists solely in-frame clones and lacks some. Of 100,000 to 150,000 clones listed, 88% are singletons. Here the sequenced sample was peripheral blood, taken on day 0 of AZD1222 vaccination. Receptors were obtained from an adult in good health. The CDR3 runs from the conserved cysteine through the conserved F or W. A D gene is named only where the DNA matches it firmly. The size field is filled for only some rows; it gives once, few, many or a size class.

TRBV11-1	-	TRBD1	TRBJ2-1	CASSLPGGSYNEQFF	TGTGCCAGCAGCTTACCAGGGGGCTCCTACAATGAGCAGTTCTTC
TRBV7-3	-	-	TRBJ2-1	CASSLIAWNEQFF	TGTGCCAGCAGCTTGATAGCGTGGAATGAGCAGTTCTTC
TRBV7-9	-	TRBD1	TRBJ1-5	CASGTGGNQPQHF	TGTGCCTCGGGGACAGGGGGGAATCAGCCCCAGCATTTT
TRBV28	-	TRBD1	TRBJ1-1	CASSLGTGEIMNTEAFF	TGTGCCAGCAGTTTGGGGACAGGGGAGATTATGAACACTGAAGCTTTCTTT
TRBV9	-	TRBD2	TRBJ2-3	CASSVGLADSTDTQYF	TGTGCCAGCAGCGTGGGGCTAGCGGACAGCACAGATACGCAGTATTTT
TRBV10-3	once	-	TRBJ1-3	CAIGGTGNTIYF	TGTGCCATCGGGGGAACCGGAAACACCATATATTTT
TRBV5-1	-	-	TRBJ1-3	CASSLDGAIGNTIYF	TGCGCCAGCAGCTTGGATGGGGCAATTGGAAACACCATATATTTT
TRBV2	-	-	TRBJ2-2	CATRGAYTGELFF	TGTGCCACCCGCGGGGCTTACACCGGGGAGCTGTTTTTT
TRBV24-1	-	TRBD1	TRBJ2-5	CATSGGTGSPAQETQYF	TGTGCCACCAGTGGAGGGACAGGGAGCCCCGCGCAAGAGACCCAGTACTTC
TRBV30	few	-	TRBJ2-7	CAWSVDRYEQYF	TGTGCCTGGAGTGTAGACCGTTACGAGCAGTACTTC
TRBV28	-	TRBD1	TRBJ2-7	CASSPAAGGYEQYF	TGTGCCAGCAGTCCCGCGGCAGGGGGCTACGAGCAGTACTTC
TRBV2	-	-	TRBJ1-1	CARRTAPNTEAFF	TGTGCCAGACGGACAGCCCCGAACACTGAAGCTTTCTTT
TRBV27	-	TRBD2	TRBJ2-1	CASRPGLAANNEQFF	TGTGCCAGCAGACCCGGACTAGCGGCAAACAATGAGCAGTTCTTC
TRBV7-9	-	-	TRBJ1-1	CASSLSRLNTEAFF	TGTGCCAGCAGCTTGTCGCGATTAAACACTGAAGCTTTCTTT
TRBV10-3	-	TRBD1	TRBJ1-2	CAISAWGQGGYGYTF	TGTGCCATCAGTGCTTGGGGACAGGGAGGCTATGGCTACACCTTC
TRBV6-5	once	-	TRBJ1-4	CASSQGPTNEKLFF	TGTGCCAGCAGCCAGGGGCCAACTAATGAAAAACTGTTTTTT
TRBV27	-	-	TRBJ1-2	CASNKGGAGYGYTF	TGTGCCAGCAACAAAGGGGGGGCGGGCTATGGCTACACCTTC
TRBV6-5	-	-	TRBJ2-1	CASHEDNEQFF	TGTGCCAGCCACGAGGACAATGAGCAGTTCTTC
TRBV9	-	TRBD2	TRBJ2-1	CASSKAGGLSNEQFF	TGTGCCAGCAGCAAAGCGGGGGGGCTAAGCAATGAGCAGTTCTTC
TRBV28	-	TRBD1	TRBJ2-5	CASSPGTGAGETQYF	TGTGCCAGCTCCCCTGGGACAGGGGCGGGGGAGACCCAGTACTTC
TRBV6-5	-	-	TRBJ2-7	CASSYSVIYYEQYF	TGTGCCAGCAGTTACTCGGTAATTTACTACGAGCAGTACTTC
TRBV12-5	-	-	TRBJ2-7	CASGLAPYDEQYF	TGTGCTAGTGGTTTGGCCCCCTATGACGAGCAGTACTTC
TRBV19	-	-	TRBJ2-1	CASSGTGTRYEQFF	TGTGCCAGTAGTGGAACCGGGACGCGTTATGAGCAGTTCTTC
TRBV18	-	-	TRBJ2-3	CASSPIRSTDTQYF	TGTGCCAGCTCACCAATCCGGAGCACAGATACGCAGTATTTT
TRBV5-1	-	TRBD1	TRBJ2-7	CASSSGQASSYEQYF	TGCGCCAGCAGCTCCGGACAGGCGAGCTCCTACGAGCAGTACTTC
TRBV7-8	once	-	TRBJ1-1	CASSFEGDGDTEAFF	TGTGCCAGCAGCTTCGAAGGGGACGGAGACACTGAAGCTTTCTTT
TRBV9	-	TRBD1	TRBJ2-1	CASSTRQDRGGNEQFF	TGTGCCAGCAGCACTCGCCAGGACAGGGGCGGCAATGAGCAGTTCTTC
TRBV6-5	-	TRBD1	TRBJ2-2	CAAPGDRVGELFF	TGTGCCGCGCCCGGGGACAGGGTCGGGGAGCTGTTTTTT
TRBV7-2	once	-	TRBJ2-7	CASSLRGGPYEQYF	TGTGCCAGCAGCTTAAGGGGGGGGCCCTACGAGCAGTACTTC